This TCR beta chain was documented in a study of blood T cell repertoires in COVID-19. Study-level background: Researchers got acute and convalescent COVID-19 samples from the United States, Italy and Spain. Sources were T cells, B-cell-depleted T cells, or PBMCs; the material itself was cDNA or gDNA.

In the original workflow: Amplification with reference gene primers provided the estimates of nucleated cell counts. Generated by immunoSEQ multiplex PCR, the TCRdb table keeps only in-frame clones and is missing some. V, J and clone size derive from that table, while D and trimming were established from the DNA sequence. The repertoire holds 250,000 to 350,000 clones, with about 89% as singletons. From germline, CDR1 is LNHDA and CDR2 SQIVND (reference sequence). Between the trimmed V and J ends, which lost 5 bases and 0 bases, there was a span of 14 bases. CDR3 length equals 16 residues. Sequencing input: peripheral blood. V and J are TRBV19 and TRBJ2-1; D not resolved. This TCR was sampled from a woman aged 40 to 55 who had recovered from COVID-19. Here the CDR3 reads CASSPQAPSSYNEQFF. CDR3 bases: TGTGCCAGTAGTCCTCAGGCTCCCAGCTCCTACAATGAGCAGTTCTTC.